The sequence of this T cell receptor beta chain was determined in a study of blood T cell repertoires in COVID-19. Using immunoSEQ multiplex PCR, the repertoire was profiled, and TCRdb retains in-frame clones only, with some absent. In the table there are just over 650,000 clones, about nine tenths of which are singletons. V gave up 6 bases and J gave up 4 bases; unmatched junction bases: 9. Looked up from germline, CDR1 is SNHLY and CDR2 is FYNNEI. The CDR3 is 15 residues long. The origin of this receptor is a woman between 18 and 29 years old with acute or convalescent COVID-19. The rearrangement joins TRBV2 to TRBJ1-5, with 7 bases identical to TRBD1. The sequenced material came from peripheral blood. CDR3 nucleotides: TGTGCCAGCAGGTCCGGGACAGCCGGTAATCAGCCCCAGCATTTT. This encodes CASRSGTAGNQPQHF.